The 14 T cell receptor beta chains below were found in one sample sequenced in a study of sequential checkpoint blockade in melanoma. Documented treatment: randomized to nivolumab then ipilimumab (arm A) or the reverse (arm B). Clones were read by immunoSEQ multiplex PCR, and TCRdb kept only the in-frame ones, dropping some. The sample has about 12,000 clones, about 79% seen once. Material: CD8+ T cells sorted from blood (inferred from file names), obtained from a patient given nivolumab and ipilimumab in sequence. The receptors were gathered from a human donor with melanoma.

The chain joins TRBV27 to TRBJ1-5; TRBD1 is a possible D gene (5 bases). The CDR3 is 16 amino acids. Per the germline V gene, CDR1 is MNHEY and CDR2 is SMNVEV (reference sequence). V lost 1 base and J 4 bases, leaving 14 bases between the germline ends. The CDR3 region has the DNA TGTGCCAGCAGTTTATATGGGCAGGGTATTAATCAGCCCCAGCATTTT. Protein product: CASSLYGQGINQPQHF.

The genes are TRBV5-1 and TRBJ2-5; D possibly corresponds to TRBD2 (6 bases). V shed 4 bases and J shed 4 bases, with 20 bases lying between them. The CDR3 sequence is 16 residues long. Germline V gene lookup returns CDR1 SGHRS and CDR2 YFSETQ. The CDR3 loop is CASSPDPGLLSETQYF. CDR3 DNA: TGCGCCAGCAGCCCAGACCCCGGACTATTGTCAGAGACCCAGTACTTC.

V is TRBV7-8 and J is TRBJ2-7; no definite D call. Germline CDR1 is SGHVS and CDR2 is FQNEAQ. The V end lost 4 bases, the J end lost 5 bases, and 6 bases lay between the germline ends. CDR3 length: 11 residues. The CDR3 region is CASSSSHEQYF. The CDR3 DNA reads TGTGCCAGCAGCTCCTCTCACGAGCAGTACTTC.

The genes are TRBV2 and TRBJ2-7; maybe TRBD2 (6 bases). Germline V gives CDR1 SNHLY, CDR2 FYNNEI. The V end lost 7 bases, the J end lost 2 bases, and 15 bases lay between the germline ends. The CDR3 covers 14 residues. Written as DNA, the CDR3 is TGTGCCAGCATATGGGGGGAAAAAGCCTACGAGCAGTACTTC. This codes for CASIWGEKAYEQYF.

The J gene is TRBJ1-1, the V gene TRBV28; D uncertain. V was pared by 1 base and J by 0 bases, with 9 bases between. The CDR3 is 15 residues long. Germline CDR1 is MDHEN and CDR2 is SYDVKM. CDR3 nucleotide sequence: TGTGCCAGCAGTTTATCCCCCGACATGAACACTGAAGCTTTCTTT. This encodes CASSLSPDMNTEAFF.

The J gene is TRBJ2-7, the V gene TRBV29-1; 10 bases line up with TRBD2. The CDR3 is 18 residues long. J gave up 6 bases and V 7 bases, and 24 bases lay outside the gene matches. Germline V gene lookup returns CDR1 SQVTM and CDR2 ANQGSEA. Here the CDR3 reads CSGLNLRTPGLAKGEQYF. The CDR3 nucleotides are TGCAGCGGCCTCAATCTCCGAACGCCGGGACTAGCGAAAGGCGAGCAGTACTTC.

V is TRBV6-1 and J is TRBJ1-5; D remains ambiguous. Between the trimmed V and J ends, which lost 2 bases and 6 bases, there was a span of 17 bases. Germline V gives CDR1 MNHNS, CDR2 SASEGT. This CDR3 comprises 16 residues. CDR3 loop: CASSERGFPLGQPQHF. The CDR3 coding sequence is TGTGCCAGCAGTGAACGGGGATTCCCACTTGGTCAGCCCCAGCATTTT.

The rearrangement joins TRBV28 to TRBJ2-2; tentative D call: TRBD1 (6 bases). The CDR3 sequence is 13 residues long. The germline CDR1 and CDR2 sequences are MDHEN and SYDVKM. V was cut by 6 bases and J by 1 base, with 6 bases left in between. The CDR3 sequence is CASRTGNTGELFF. DNA of the CDR3: TGTGCCAGCAGGACAGGGAACACCGGGGAGCTGTTTTTT.

This clone was observed once. J is TRBJ2-7 and V is TRBV27; weak D call: TRBD1 (7 bases). The V end lost 8 bases, the J end lost 2 bases, and 16 bases lay between the germline ends. This CDR3 is 14 amino acids long. Germline V gene lookup returns CDR1 MNHEY and CDR2 SMNVEV (reference sequence). CDR3 DNA sequence: TGTGCCAGCGCAATGGGGGGACAGACCTACGAGCAGTACTTC. It yields the protein CASAMGGQTYEQYF.

V is TRBV19 and J is TRBJ2-7, with 7 positions matching TRBD2. V trimming: 6 bases; J trimming: 5 bases; junction bases outside the gene matches: 7. This CDR3 region has 13 residues. Germline CDR1 reads LNHDA; CDR2 reads SQIVND (reference sequence). The CDR3 bases are TGTGCCAGTAGCGGCAGAAGCGGGAACGAGCAGTACTTC. Protein sequence: CASSGRSGNEQYF.

The chain uses TRBV2 and TRBJ1-5; a possible D gene is TRBD1 (5 bases). Per the germline V gene, CDR1 is SNHLY and CDR2 is FYNNEI. The CDR3 totals 15 residues. Deletions cut 2 bases from V and 1 base from J, with 9 bases between. The CDR3 region has the DNA TGTGCCAGCAGTGAATTTGGGGGGAGCAATCAGCCCCAGCATTTT. Residues: CASSEFGGSNQPQHF.

CDR3: CASSLINTGGKLFF. As DNA, the CDR3 is TGTGCCAGCAGTTTGATCAATACAGGGGGGAAACTGTTTTTT. The V and J genes are TRBV28 and TRBJ1-4; 8 nucleotides line up with TRBD1. The CDR3 totals 14 residues. V trimming: 3 bases; J trimming: 11 bases; junction bases outside the gene matches: 8. Germline V gene data show CDR1 as MDHEN and CDR2 as SYDVKM.

The chain has TRBV18 and TRBJ1-1; 8 bases match TRBD1. This CDR3 spans 16 amino acids. Germline lookup yields CDR1 KGHSH and CDR2 LQKENI. V shed 2 bases and J 5 bases; nucleotides not matched to a gene: 10. CDR3 nucleotide sequence: TGTGCCAGCTCACCATTGGCAGGGGGCGATCGGACTGAAGCTTTCTTT. It encodes CASSPLAGGDRTEAFF. The full variable domain, rest sourced from reference TRBV18 and TRBJ1-1, is NAGVMQNPRHLVRRRGQEARLRCSPMKGHSHVYWYRQLPEEGLKFMVYLQKENIIDESGMPKERFSAEFPKEGPSILRIQQVVRGDSAAYFCASSPLAGGDRTEAFFGQGTRLTVV.

The chain employs TRBV6-5 and TRBJ2-7; TRBD1 might be the D (5 bases). The CDR3 contains 14 residues. Germline assignment: CDR1 MNHEY and CDR2 SVGAGI. V lost 3 bases to trimming and J lost 0 bases, with 9 bases between them. In nucleotides, the CDR3 is TGTGCCAGCAGTTATAAGGACAACTCCTACGAGCAGTACTTC. The encoded protein is CASSYKDNSYEQYF.